This record concerns one T cell receptor beta chain sequence. Its specific antigen is unknown. The record has no base qualities; no much larger clone is one base away. This entry is derived from a study of CD8 T cells in ankylosing spondylitis (dated by TCRdb to 2016 to 2017). About the study as a whole: T cell receptor beta repertoires were profiled in healthy donors and ankylosing spondylitis patients so that disease-linked TCR variants could be found. The full study cohort comprised 20 to 30 ankylosing spondylitis patients and about a hundred healthy donors. Samples of peripheral blood were taken, and for ankylosing spondylitis patients, synovial fluid was collected as well. Study-wide conclusions, independent of this receptor: Blood from ankylosing spondylitis patients appeared to be characterized by a TCR beta motif composed of about eight highly homologous amino acid variants. In peripheral blood, the disease-linked clones were found at relatively low frequencies and had a CD8+ phenotype. According to the report, matched synovial fluid samples from ankylosing spondylitis patients were significantly enriched for the disease-linked clones. Some motif variants had previously been reported in the synovial fluid and blood of reactive arthritis patients, which suggests shared mechanisms of disease initiation.

Sequencing took place on an Illumina HiSeq 2500. Quantitative 5'-RACE with molecular barcodes was used to prepare TCR beta libraries. Per the authors' processing: A new computational method based on a probabilistic model of VDJ rearrangement was used to identify disease-linked TCR variants. TCRdb handled the public reads itself, with Q25 trimming in fastp and clone calling in MiXCR, and kept productive beta chains. Each record represents a unique CDR3 protein, reported with the most common genes and DNA among its rows. The authors' filters were not applied to this entry. The sample table shows about 700,000 distinct CDR3 sequences, and about 20% are seen once. The ten top clones hold under 20% of the sample. The CDR3 has 15 amino acids, counting the end cysteine and phenylalanine. The sequence is cut down to CDR3 DNA, 45 bases in frame from base 1. The germline V gene (reference sequence) sets CDR1 to LNHNV and CDR2 to YYDKDF. Germline trimming amounts to 6 bases on V and 0 bases on J, with 8 as the count of junction bases outside the gene matches.

This sequence originates from a male donor with ankylosing spondylitis. The chain is encoded by TRBV15 joined to TRBJ2-7; 7 nucleotides in the junction match TRBD1. The sequenced sample was blood, either unsorted or a sorted T cell fraction (not recorded which). The CDR3 sequence is CATSAEGASSYEQYF. The DNA reads TGTGCCACCAGTGCTGAGGGGGCCAGCTCCTACGAGCAGTACTTC.